This is a list of T cell receptor beta chains from one sample in a study of technical replicates of blood from four donors. Assay: immunoSEQ multiplex PCR; the TCRdb copy retains only in-frame clones and omits some. The table has 80,000 to 95,000 clones, about 96% seen once; the top ten hold about 0.31%. Sample: T cells isolated from PBMCs. The receptor source for this set is a human donor in good health. The conserved cysteine and the conserved F or W are not part of the CDR3 here.

v_gene	j_gene	len	CDR3aa
TRBV12-5	TRBJ1-5	12	ASGFSGGGQPQH
TRBV10-3	TRBJ1-1	10	AINSGEGEAF
TRBV5-4	TRBJ1-1	13	ASSLDLHSNTEAF
TRBV29-1	TRBJ1-2	11	SAEAQGQSGYT
TRBV9	TRBJ2-2	12	ASSDAGGHRELF
TRBV2	TRBJ1-1	12	ASSDERGRTEAF
TRBV25-1	TRBJ2-2	12	ASSVTEYTGELF
TRBV2	TRBJ1-5	13	ASSDRGDSNQPQH
TRBV7-9	TRBJ1-2	10	ASSPGQGDYT
TRBV27	TRBJ2-1	12	ASSRRDRLNEQF
TRBV9	TRBJ2-5	12	ASSVRTAQETQY
TRBV28	TRBJ1-2	14	ASSPPPQILNYGYT
TRBV5-1	TRBJ1-2	12	ASSFGQGNYGYT
TRBV5-1	TRBJ1-1	12	ASSLVSLNTEAF
TRBV28	TRBJ2-3	17	ASLPTGLAGGWGLGTQY
TRBV7-3	TRBJ1-2	17	ASSLGLGAGQGPNYGYT
TRBV21-1	TRBJ1-2	14	ASSLAGGRLNYGYT
TRBV15	TRBJ2-7	16	ATSSRLAGGPETYEQY
TRBV27	TRBJ2-7	12	ASSLGGVSYEQY
TRBV5-1	TRBJ1-1	12	ASSYQAGGTEAF
TRBV11-3	TRBJ1-1	12	ASSLGLDITEAF
TRBV5-4	TRBJ1-1	13	ASSLDVYGSTEAF
TRBV6-6	TRBJ2-7	10	ASSSVEGALY
TRBV27	TRBJ2-7	13	ASSFLRTVGHEQY
TRBV7-9	TRBJ2-7	15	ASSLELWGGLDYEQY
TRBV29-1	TRBJ2-7	11	SVGGQGNYEQY
TRBV28	TRBJ2-7	12	ASSSGTSPFEQY
TRBV29-1	TRBJ2-7	11	SAVGQAADEQY
TRBV30	TRBJ1-2	10	AWSQGQNGYT
TRBV19	TRBJ1-1	13	ASSPPGQGNTEAF
TRBV6-6	TRBJ1-1	12	ASSRTGEITEAF
TRBV6-5	TRBJ2-7	14	ASSYSMGTGFHEQY
TRBV7-8	TRBJ2-5	12	ASSLLGARETQY
TRBV19	TRBJ2-1	13	ASSIGGLVGNEQF
TRBV9	TRBJ2-7	13	ASSVGDSVTYEQY
TRBV19	TRBJ1-5	13	ASSIEHYSNQPQH
TRBV29-1	TRBJ2-1	12	SVEESRPYNEQF
TRBV9	TRBJ2-4	13	ASSPHSGNQNIQY
TRBV11-2	TRBJ2-1	10	ADRNSYNEQF
TRBV4-2	TRBJ2-5	11	ASSLTHGETQY
TRBV29-1	TRBJ1-1	10	SVTTGETEAF
TRBV27	TRBJ2-3	16	ASSLDVTSGRARDTQY
TRBV5-5	TRBJ1-2	12	ASSLNIEVYGYT
TRBV5-6	TRBJ2-1	10	ASSLQGLGQF
TRBV28	TRBJ2-7	10	ASSSSGIEQY
TRBV19	TRBJ2-7	12	ASSIRQGAYEQY
TRBV4-1	TRBJ2-7	12	ASSQDWGAYEQY
TRBV29-1	TRBJ1-2	9	SVARSSGYT
TRBV6-5	TRBJ2-7	11	ASSYETGYEQY